The 17 T cell receptor beta chains reported below all come from one sample, sequenced in a study of T cells in Graves' hyperthyroidism and ophthalmopathy. Template material for amplifying TCR beta CDR3 regions consisted of RNA transcripts. During a first-round RT-PCR of the TCR CDR3, the HTBI primer set was used. Using its own MiXCR run on the multiplex PCR reads, TCRdb lists one record per CDR3 protein. The sample yields roughly 130,000 distinct CDR3 sequences, around 20% seen once. The source material was blood. Source of these receptors: a woman aged 50 to 60 with Graves' hyperthyroidism that later progressed to Graves' ophthalmopathy.

This clonotype was counted between two and nine times. Its ends do not fully match the called genes, so a read error is possible. The V and J genes are TRBV3-1 and TRBJ2-7; D possibly corresponds to TRBD2 (5 bases). The germline gives CDR1 LGHDT, CDR2 YNNKEL (reference sequence). This CDR3 is built from 14 residues. CDR3 in amino acids: CTSSPSRTRLDQYF. The CDR3 DNA sequence: TGTACCAGCAGCCCCTCACGGACTCGCTTGGATCAGTACTTC.

This chain connects TRBV5-1 to TRBJ2-7; 7 bases fit TRBD1. CDR3 length: 14 residues. Germline loops: CDR1 SGHRS, CDR2 YFSETQ. V shed 4 bases, J shed 2 bases, and the junction held 6 bases outside the gene matches. The CDR3: CASSPRDSTYEQYF. CDR3 coding DNA: TGCGCCAGCAGCCCCCGGGACAGTACCTACGAGCAGTACTTC.

The chain is built from TRBV18 and TRBJ1-1; possible D gene TRBD1, 5 bases. Germline CDR1 KGHSH, CDR2 LQKENI. The V end lost 2 bases, the J end lost 10 bases, and 14 bases lay between the germline ends. This CDR3 is 13 amino acids long. CDR3 region: CASSPGSQGRAFF. In nucleotides, the CDR3 is TGTGCCAGCTCACCAGGTTCCCAGGGTCGAGCTTTCTTT.

Ten or more counts support this clonotype. The gene calls are TRBV13 and TRBJ2-7; D might be TRBD1 or TRBD2, each matching 5 bases. V lost 5 bases to trimming and J lost 3 bases, with 11 bases between them. There are 13 residues in the CDR3. Germline CDR1 and CDR2: PRHDT and FYEKMQ (reference sequence). CDR3 nucleotides: TGTGCCAGCAGCCTGGGACCAGTCTACGAGCAGTACTTC. This sequence encodes CASSLGPVYEQYF.

This clonotype was seen a handful of times. The chain couples TRBV19 to TRBJ1-1; 8 bases agree with TRBD1. Per the germline V gene, CDR1 is LNHDA and CDR2 is SQIVND (reference sequence). The CDR3 runs 15 residues. V lost 1 base to trimming and J lost 1 base; unmatched junction nucleotides: 2. The CDR3 loop reads CASSIGQGANTEAFF. Written as DNA, the CDR3 is TGTGCCAGTAGTATAGGGCAGGGGGCGAACACTGAAGCTTTCTTT.

This clonotype occurred a few times. One base away lies a much larger clone, so this may be a sequencing read error. The chain uses TRBV3-1 and TRBJ2-5, with a possible D match to TRBD2 (5 bases). Germline CDR1 is LGHDT and CDR2 is YNNKEL (reference sequence). The CDR3 length is 15 residues. The V end lost 5 bases, the J end lost 4 bases, and 17 bases lay between the germline ends. DNA of the CDR3: TGTGCCAGCAGCGAGTATCGGGCTGAGGGAGAGACCCAGTACTTC. As protein: CASSEYRAEGETQYF.

The V call is TRBV12-3 or TRBV12-4, the J call TRBJ2-7, with 9 bases matching TRBD2. Trimming cost V 7 bases and J 0 bases; bases outside gene matches: 7. CDR3 size: 15 residues. CDR3 bases: TGTGCCAGCACTCCCCTAGCGGGGAGCTCCTACGAGCAGTACTTC. Translating gives CASTPLAGSSYEQYF.

This clonotype was seen at least ten times. This chain links TRBV28 with TRBJ1-1; D call uncertain. In germline, CDR1 is MDHEN, CDR2 SYDVKM. The CDR3 has 16 residues. The V end lost 1 base, the J end lost 5 bases, and 17 bases lay between the germline ends. The CDR3, as DNA: TGTGCCAGCAGTTTATTTCGGTCGGCGGTTACGACTGAAGCTTTCTTT. It specifies CASSLFRSAVTTEAFF.

This clonotype was seen repeatedly, ten times or more. The rearrangement uses TRBV2 and TRBJ2-1; D is uncertain. The CDR3 has 10 residues. The germline V gene has CDR1 SNHLY and CDR2 FYNNEI. V shed 6 bases and J shed 9 bases, with 6 bases lying between them. The chain's CDR3 is CASRHSEQFF. CDR3 DNA: TGTGCCAGCAGGCACAGTGAGCAGTTCTTC.

The chain is built from TRBV12-3 or TRBV12-4 and TRBJ2-1; D remains ambiguous. Trimming removed 3 bases at V and 7 bases at J, with 7 bases between. The CDR3 is 12 residues long. The CDR3 sequence: CASSFRLNEQFF. Here the CDR3 DNA reads TGTGCCAGCAGTTTCCGGTTGAATGAGCAGTTCTTC.

This clonotype was detected many times. The CDR3 DNA sequence: TGTGCCAGCAGCCCCTCCCTGGCGAACTACGAGCAGTACTTC. As protein: CASSPSLANYEQYF. The chain has TRBV9 and TRBJ2-7; D is uncertain. Germline CDR1 SGDLS, CDR2 YYNGEE. CDR3 size: 14 residues. Trimming stripped 4 bases from V and 3 bases from J, with 14 bases between.

This clonotype appeared a few times. This chain connects TRBV12-3 or TRBV12-4 to TRBJ1-4; the match to TRBD1 covers 7 bases. With V trimmed by 8 bases and J by 8 bases, 11 bases remained unmatched. The CDR3 has 14 residues. The DNA for the CDR3 is TGTGCCAGCCAGTTTGGGACAGCACGGGAAAAACTGTTTTTT. The encoded protein is CASQFGTAREKLFF.

The sample holds a few counts of this clonotype. This chain uses TRBV6-1 with TRBJ2-7; TRBD1 matches 8 bases. Looked up from germline, CDR1 is MNHNS and CDR2 is SASEGT. This CDR3 has 14 residues. The V segment lost 4 bases and the J segment 2 bases; nucleotides outside the gene matches: 4. The CDR3: CASSVTGGTYEQYF. In DNA, the CDR3 is TGTGCCAGCAGTGTCACAGGGGGTACCTACGAGCAGTACTTC.

This clonotype was seen at least ten times. The chain is built from TRBV3-1 and TRBJ1-2; D unclear. The CDR3 spans 14 residues. Looked up from germline, CDR1 is LGHDT and CDR2 is YNNKEL (reference sequence). The V end was cut by 2 bases, the J end by 4 bases, with 11 bases between. The chain's CDR3 is CASSQSSGAYGYTF. CDR3 DNA sequence: TGTGCCAGCAGCCAAAGTAGTGGTGCCTATGGCTACACCTTC.

The gene calls are TRBV6-2 or TRBV6-3 and TRBJ1-5; D is uncertain. The CDR3 loop spans 18 amino acids. Germline V gene sequence: CDR1 MNHEY, CDR2 SVGEGT. V dropped 7 bases and J dropped 0 bases, with 22 bases sitting between them. The CDR3 region has the DNA TGTGCCAGCACCAACGGAAAGTCTGCGCAGGATAGCAATCAGCCCCAGCATTTT. Translation: CASTNGKSAQDSNQPQHF.

The V and J genes are TRBV25-1 and TRBJ2-5, with D possibly TRBD2 on 6 matching bases. Looked up from germline, CDR1 is MGHDK and CDR2 is SYGVNS. The length of the CDR3 is 15 residues. Trimming left V 4 bases short and J 3 bases short, with 15 bases between. The CDR3 region has the DNA TGTGCCAGCAGTGCCGGGGGACGGAAAAAAGAGACCCAGTACTTC. The encoded protein is CASSAGGRKKETQYF.

V gene TRBV5-1 combines with J gene TRBJ2-7, with TRBD2 as a possible D gene (5 bases). Per the germline V gene, CDR1 is SGHRS and CDR2 is YFSETQ. The CDR3 runs to 13 residues. V gave up 0 bases and J gave up 5 bases, with 9 bases separating them. The CDR3 region has the DNA TGCGCCAGCAGCTTGGGGTCCGGGGACGAGCAGTACTTC. Protein product: CASSLGSGDEQYF.